This TCR beta chain was recovered during a study of blood T cell repertoires in COVID-19. About the research overall: Acute and convalescent COVID-19 specimens originated in the United States, Italy and Spain.

The CDR3 is 13 residues long. V gave up 6 bases and J gave up 5 bases, with 13 bases separating them. CDR1 and CDR2 (germline): LNHDA, SQIVND (reference sequence). Repertoires were generated with immunoSEQ multiplex PCR, while TCRdb's copy carries only in-frame clones and drops some. The data contain nearly 350,000 clones, about 87% of them singletons. The material sequenced was peripheral blood. The V and J genes are TRBV19 and TRBJ2-5; D perhaps matches TRBD2 (5 bases). This TCR was sampled from a woman between 50 and 59 years old with COVID-19, enrolled during active disease. Here the CDR3 reads CASRRGSRETQYF. The CDR3 DNA reads TGTGCCAGTAGACGGGGTTCTAGGGAGACCCAGTACTTC.